This T cell receptor beta chain was found in a study of blood T cell repertoires in COVID-19. This table comes from immunoSEQ multiplex PCR, and its TCRdb copy is limited to in-frame clones, with some not included. The sample shows roughly 280,000 clones, roughly 86% of them seen only once. Germline assignment: CDR1 MNHEY and CDR2 SVGAGI. V was shortened by 4 bases and J by 4 bases, with 19 bases between the two germline ends. The CDR3 consists of 16 residues. This sequence was found in a woman in her twenties or thirties with COVID-19, enrolled during active disease. J is TRBJ1-2 and V is TRBV6-5; D gene unclear. Sequenced material: peripheral blood. The CDR3 DNA follows: TGTGCCAGCAGTTTCCGTCGTTTCGGCGGAACCTATGGCTACACCTTC. Residues: CASSFRRFGGTYGYTF.